The T cell receptor (beta chain) described here comes from a study of shared clonotypes between healthy human individuals. Study conclusions and caveats: Researchers found naive subsets generally carried larger estimated richness than memory subsets.

As concerns this clone: Its antigen remains unidentified.

The V end lost 0 bases, the J end lost 1 base, and 7 bases lay between the germline ends. The CDR3 extends over 14 amino acids. Germline loops: CDR1 SGHNT, CDR2 YYREEE (reference sequence). TCRdb's copy holds only in-frame clones and misses some; the assay was immunoSEQ multiplex PCR. This sample has over a million clones, with about 84% found just once. The sequenced sample was memory CD4+ T cells from PBMCs. Subset specified: CD45RA-negative fraction. The gene calls are TRBV5-4 and TRBJ1-1; unclear D gene. The TCR sequence derives from a man aged 18-30 years in good health. Some clones in this sample may be carry-over from other donors' samples. CDR3: CASSLVPRNTEAFF. CDR3 coding DNA: TGTGCCAGCAGCTTGGTGCCGAGGAACACTGAAGCTTTCTTT. The full variable domain, with the rest looked up from reference TRBV5-4 and TRBJ1-1, is ETGVTQSPTHLIKTRGQQVTLRCSSQSGHNTVSWYQQALGQGPQFIFQYYREEENGRGNFPPRFSGLQFPNYSSELNVNALELDDSALYLCASSLVPRNTEAFFGQGTRLTVV.